The clone carrying this T cell receptor beta chain is a singleton in its sample. The antigen remains undetermined. This sample stems from a study of CD8+ T cells in alopecia areata. General observations from the study: Across lesional scalp, and particularly alopecia totalis/universalis, clonality surpassed that of normal scalp.

This CDR3 contains 12 residues. The V gene lost 8 bases and the J gene lost 1 base, with 8 bases spanning the gap. The germline V gene has CDR1 SGHTA and CDR2 FQGNSA. The treatment: oral pan-JAK inhibitor, 5-10 mg twice daily. Extracted RNA was reverse transcribed into cDNA, the sequencing template. The protocol was immunoSEQ multiplex PCR, while the TCRdb copy is restricted to in-frame clones and leaves out a portion. The sample lists roughly 190,000 clones; approximately 56% were seen once. Here the sequenced sample was CD4+ T cells sorted from blood, taken at week 4, from a patient treated with tofacitinib. This receptor was obtained from a human donor with alopecia areata. The V call is TRBV7-2, the J call TRBJ2-5; D unresolved. The CDR3 DNA follows: TGTGCCAGCCAGGCCAGCCAAGAGACCCAGTACTTC. The encoded protein is CASQASQETQYF.